These 21 T cell receptor beta chains came from one sample sequenced in a study of post-analysis software for immune sequencing data. Findings and limits, study-wide: In patients, 4 to 6 TRBV segments were more frequent than in controls, with TRBV5-6, TRBV5-1 and TRBV20-1 among them.

Prepared TCR beta cDNA libraries contained unique molecular identifiers. TCRdb re-called the PCR reads through MiXCR, storing one row per CDR3 protein. Counted here are about 500,000 distinct CDR3 sequences, around 40% occurring once; the ten biggest clones make up roughly 12%. These receptors are not linked to any known antigen. Sequenced sample: blood. These receptors were taken from a girl between 10 and 17 years old with multiple sclerosis.

V is TRBV5-6 and J is TRBJ2-7; D is possibly TRBD2 (6 bases). The germline V gene has CDR1 SGHDT and CDR2 YYEEEE. This CDR3 has 13 residues. V shed 3 bases and J shed 3 bases, with 10 bases lying between them. The CDR3 protein is CASSSGLVYEQYF. In DNA form, the CDR3 reads TGTGCCAGCAGCTCGGGACTTGTCTACGAGCAGTACTTC. Looking up the rest from reference TRBV5-6 and TRBJ2-7 gives the full variable domain: DAGVTQSPTHLIKTRGQQVTLRCSPKSGHDTVSWYQQALGQGPQFIFQYYEEEERQRGNFPDRFSGHQFPNYSSELNVNALLLGDSALYLCASSSGLVYEQYFGPGTRLTVT.

This clonotype appeared a few times. CDR3 DNA: TGCAGTGCTAGACGGGCAGGGGGCCGGAGCACTGAAGCTTTCTTT. Protein product: CSARRAGGRSTEAFF. The chain carries TRBV20-1 and TRBJ1-1, with 8 bases identical to TRBD1. Germline V lookup: CDR1 DFQATT, CDR2 SNEGSKA (reference sequence). The CDR3 covers 15 residues. V lost 2 bases to trimming and J lost 4 bases; unmatched junction nucleotides: 9.

This clonotype was detected only a few times. The chain combines TRBV6-5 with TRBJ1-1, with 8 positions matching TRBD1. This CDR3 has 15 residues. V gave up 2 bases and J gave up 3 bases; unmatched junction bases: 5. Looked up from germline, CDR1 is MNHEY and CDR2 is SVGAGI. In nucleotides, the CDR3 is TGTGCCAGCAGTTACCGGGACAGGCCTTACACTGAAGCTTTCTTT. This codes for CASSYRDRPYTEAFF.

In its sample, this clonotype was seen once. The chain recombines TRBV25-1 with TRBJ2-2; D possibly corresponds to TRBD1 (6 bases). CDR1 MGHDK and CDR2 SYGVNS come from the germline V gene. The V end lost 7 bases, the J end lost 10 bases, and 10 bases lay between the germline ends. This CDR3 has 11 amino acids. CDR3 in amino acids: CASKGVTELFF. The CDR3 DNA reads as TGTGCCAGCAAGGGGGTCACGGAGCTGTTTTTT.

The genes are TRBV4-1 and TRBJ2-7; TRBD1 is a possible D gene (5 bases). CDR1 MGHRA and CDR2 YSYEKL come from the germline V gene. Between the trimmed V and J ends, which lost 4 bases and 0 bases, there was a span of 16 bases. The CDR3 consists of 16 residues. CDR3 in amino acids: CASSLERQLSSYEQYF. In DNA form, the CDR3 reads TGCGCCAGCAGCCTAGAGAGACAGCTAAGCTCCTACGAGCAGTACTTC.

CDR3 sequence: CASRLPGDYGYTF. As DNA, the CDR3 is TGTGCCAGCAGGCTACCAGGGGACTATGGCTACACCTTC. This chain joins TRBV12-3 or TRBV12-4 and TRBJ1-2; D perhaps matches TRBD1 (6 bases). V dropped 6 bases and J dropped 3 bases, with 11 bases sitting between them. The length of the CDR3 is 13 residues.

J is TRBJ2-7 and V is TRBV20-1, with 14 bases aligning to TRBD2. V dropped 0 bases and J dropped 2; count of bases not matched to a gene: 9. CDR1 is DFQATT, CDR2 SNEGSKA, per germline (reference sequence). The length of the CDR3 is 18 residues. CDR3 DNA: TGCAGTGCTAGAGATCGACTAGCGGGAGGGCCGTCTCCCTACGAGCAGTACTTC. Protein sequence: CSARDRLAGGPSPYEQYF.

This clonotype has just one count. The J gene is TRBJ1-1, the V gene TRBV25-1, with D perhaps TRBD1 (5 bases). With 6 bases removed from V and 1 base from J, the gap between germline ends came to 12 bases. CDR3 length: 14 amino acids. Per germline, CDR1 MGHDK and CDR2 SYGVNS. CDR3 DNA sequence: TGTGCCAGCAGCAGGGTTCTTGGGAACACTGAAGCTTTCTTT. Translating gives CASSRVLGNTEAFF.

The gene calls are TRBV6-1 and TRBJ1-1, with TRBD1 as a possible D gene (6 bases). Trimming shortened V by 1 base and J by 7 bases, and 16 bases separated the two germline ends. This CDR3 is built from 15 residues. Germline CDR1 is MNHNS and CDR2 is SASEGT. The CDR3 bases are TGTGCCAGCAGTGAAGTACTCGGGGGGCGCGGTGAAGCTTTCTTT. Encoded protein: CASSEVLGGRGEAFF.

V and J are TRBV28 and TRBJ2-7, with D possibly matching TRBD1 (6 bases). This CDR3 has 15 residues. The germline gives CDR1 MDHEN, CDR2 SYDVKM. V lost 2 bases and J 2 bases, leaving 13 bases between the germline ends. Written as DNA, the CDR3 is TGTGCCAGCAGTTTAGTTTCAGGGGCCACCTACGAGCAGTACTTC. It yields the protein CASSLVSGATYEQYF.

This chain connects TRBV9 to TRBJ2-3, with a weak D call TRBD1 (6 bases). CDR1 is SGDLS and CDR2 is YYNGEE in the germline V gene. The V and J ends lost 2 bases and 3 bases respectively, with 13 bases between them. This CDR3 has 15 amino acids. CDR3 residues: CASSVLGRGTDTQYF. In DNA, the CDR3 is TGTGCCAGCAGCGTGCTGGGCAGGGGAACAGATACGCAGTATTTT.

The CDR3 DNA sequence: TGTGCCAGCAGCCGAGGGGACTTCTGGGCCTACGAGCAGTACTTC. This gives the protein CASSRGDFWAYEQYF. The J gene is TRBJ2-7, the V gene TRBV7-9; possible D gene TRBD2, 6 bases. This CDR3 comprises 15 residues. Germline V lookup: CDR1 SEHNR, CDR2 FQNEAQ (reference sequence). V gave up 5 bases and J gave up 2 bases, with 16 bases separating them.

The rearrangement links TRBV28 to TRBJ2-7, with 8 bases lining up with TRBD1. The CDR3 is 14 residues long. V shed 8 bases, J shed 0 bases, and the junction held 6 bases outside the gene matches. Per the germline V gene, CDR1 is MDHEN and CDR2 is SYDVKM. The CDR3 nucleotides are TGTGCCAGCCTCGGGACAGGAAGCTCCTACGAGCAGTACTTC. This sequence encodes CASLGTGSSYEQYF.

V is TRBV4-2 and J is TRBJ2-1; 9 positions match TRBD2. The trim removed 0 bases at V and 3 bases at J, leaving 21 bases unmatched. Germline V gives CDR1 LGHNA, CDR2 YNFKEQ. This CDR3 has 22 residues. CDR3 residues: CASSQDVARGHLTREGYNEQFF. For the CDR3, the DNA is TGTGCCAGCAGCCAAGATGTTGCCCGAGGACATCTAACGCGGGAGGGCTACAATGAGCAGTTCTTC.

The sample holds many counts of this clonotype. The chain joins TRBV18 to TRBJ2-6, with D unclear. This CDR3 is 13 amino acids long. V was shortened by 5 bases and J by 0 bases, with 2 bases between the two germline ends. The germline gives CDR1 KGHSH, CDR2 LQKENI. CDR3 residues: CASSASGANVLTF. CDR3 sequence (DNA): TGTGCCAGCTCAGCCTCTGGGGCCAACGTCCTGACTTTC.

This clonotype was detected a few times. J is TRBJ2-3 and V is TRBV6-4; D ambiguous. The CDR3 spans 12 residues. Germline V gene data show CDR1 as MRHNA and CDR2 as SNTAGT. Between the trimmed V and J ends, which lost 0 bases and 6 bases, there was a span of 4 bases. Here the CDR3 reads CASSDSSDTQYF. The CDR3 DNA reads as TGTGCCAGCAGTGACTCATCGGATACGCAGTATTTT.

This clonotype was seen only a few times. The chain is built from TRBV29-1 and TRBJ1-5; possible D gene TRBD1, 6 bases. The CDR3 contains 15 residues. The ends were cut back, 6 bases at V and 0 bases at J, with 15 bases in the middle. Germline CDR1 SQVTM, CDR2 ANQGSEA. The CDR3 coding sequence is TGCAGCGTGGGGGGGGCACTATATAGCAATCAGCCCCAGCATTTT. This translates into CSVGGALYSNQPQHF.

This rearrangement joins TRBV5-8 to TRBJ2-1; no firm D call. The CDR3 runs to 9 residues. The V gene lost 7 bases and the J gene lost 11 bases, with 7 bases spanning the gap. In germline, CDR1 is SGHTS, CDR2 YDEGEE. In nucleotides, the CDR3 is TGTGCCAGCGAGAAGAAGCAGTTCTTC. Residues: CASEKKQFF.

The chain combines TRBV27 with TRBJ2-7, with 8 bases aligning to TRBD1. The ends lost 6 bases at V and 4 bases at J; junction bases unmatched: 11. The CDR3 runs to 15 residues. Germline lookup yields CDR1 MNHEY and CDR2 SMNVEV (reference sequence). The CDR3 loop reads CASRPQGAQIYEQYF. The CDR3 coding sequence is TGTGCCAGCAGACCTCAGGGGGCGCAAATTTACGAGCAGTACTTC.

J is TRBJ2-3 and V is TRBV10-3; no clear D gene. In germline, CDR1 is ENHRY, CDR2 SYGVKD. The CDR3 contains 14 residues. The V gene lost 6 bases and the J gene lost 5 bases, with 15 bases spanning the gap. The CDR3 protein is CAIRAGPNRDTQYF. The CDR3 coding sequence is TGTGCCATCAGGGCAGGCCCTAACCGAGATACGCAGTATTTT.

This clonotype was found a few times. The chain has TRBV24-1 and TRBJ2-3; D is perhaps TRBD2 (7 bases). The germline CDR1 and CDR2 sequences are KGHDR and SFDVKD. The V and J ends lost 5 bases and 4 bases respectively, with 9 bases between them. The CDR3 sequence is 13 residues long. CDR3 nucleotides: TGTGCCACCAGTGGGGGGGGGCCAGATACGCAGTATTTT. It encodes CATSGGGPDTQYF.